The 27 T cell receptor beta chains presented below share a single source sample, sequenced in a study of blood T cell repertoires in COVID-19. The assay was immunoSEQ multiplex PCR, and TCRdb's table has in-frame clones only and misses some. The data hold about 120,000 clones, with around 89% observed a single time. The sequenced material came from peripheral blood. The receptors stem from a human donor with acute or convalescent COVID-19. The donor label of this sample is uncertain.

V is TRBV18 and J is TRBJ2-2; D is unresolved. With 0 bases removed from V and 1 base from J, the gap between germline ends came to 6 bases. This CDR3 comprises 15 residues. The germline V gene encodes CDR1 KGHSH and CDR2 LQKENI. This chain's CDR3 is CASSPPSVNTGELFF. CDR3 nucleotides: TGTGCCAGCTCACCACCTTCGGTGAACACCGGGGAGCTGTTTTTT.

This chain uses TRBV18 with TRBJ1-2; 8 positions match TRBD1. Per the germline V gene, CDR1 is KGHSH and CDR2 is LQKENI. The CDR3 covers 15 residues. J was trimmed by 2 bases and V by 3 bases; bases with no gene match: 5. CDR3 loop: CASSPDRTGNYGYTF. DNA of the CDR3: TGTGCCAGCTCACCTGATCGGACAGGGAACTATGGCTACACCTTC.

V gene TRBV7-9 combines with J gene TRBJ1-2, with 8 bases aligning to TRBD1. V dropped 5 bases and J dropped 1; count of bases not matched to a gene: 3. The germline gives CDR1 SEHNR, CDR2 FQNEAQ (reference sequence). This CDR3 is built from 14 residues. Here the CDR3 reads CASSDRGDNYGYTF. CDR3 nucleotide sequence: TGTGCCAGCAGCGACAGGGGCGATAACTATGGCTACACCTTC. Full variable domain (rest looked up from reference TRBV7-9 and TRBJ1-2): DTGVSQNPRHKITKRGQNVTFRCDPISEHNRLYWYRQTLGQGPEFLTYFQNEAQLEKSRLLSDRFSAERPKGSFSTLEIQRTEQGDSAMYLCASSDRGDNYGYTFGSGTRLTVV.

V gene TRBV7-8 combines with J gene TRBJ1-5, with D unclear. Between the trimmed V and J ends, which lost 1 base and 6 bases, there was a span of 10 bases. Germline V gene sequence: CDR1 SGHVS, CDR2 FQNEAQ. The CDR3 spans 14 residues. The CDR3 is CASSLGTVLQPQHF. The CDR3 DNA reads as TGTGCCAGCAGCTTAGGTACGGTTCTTCAGCCCCAGCATTTT.

The V gene is TRBV7-8, the J gene TRBJ1-5; 9 bases align to TRBD1. Losses at the gene ends were 5 bases for V and 6 bases for J; bases not matched to a gene: 8. The CDR3 runs to 15 residues. Germline V gene sequence: CDR1 SGHVS, CDR2 FQNEAQ. DNA for the CDR3: TGTGCCAGCAGCGCTCAACAGGGGGCGTCTCAGCCCCAGCATTTT. This translates into CASSAQQGASQPQHF.

This chain joins TRBV18 and TRBJ1-3, with D unclear. V was pared by 5 bases and J by 0 bases, with 5 bases between. From germline, CDR1 is KGHSH and CDR2 LQKENI. There are 13 residues in the CDR3. CDR3 coding DNA: TGTGCCAGCTCAGCGGACTCTGGAAACACCATATATTTT. It specifies CASSADSGNTIYF. Full variable domain (rest looked up from reference TRBV18 and TRBJ1-3): NAGVMQNPRHLVRRRGQEARLRCSPMKGHSHVYWYRQLPEEGLKFMVYLQKENIIDESGMPKERFSAEFPKEGPSILRIQQVVRGDSAAYFCASSADSGNTIYFGEGSWLTVV.

The chain has TRBV6-5 and TRBJ2-5; 7 bases line up with TRBD1. Germline V gene sequence: CDR1 MNHEY, CDR2 SVGAGI. J gave up 3 bases and V 7 bases, and 8 bases lay outside the gene matches. This CDR3 is 14 amino acids long. The CDR3 nucleotides read TGTGCCAGCACCATAGGGGACAGTAAAGAGACCCAGTACTTC. Encoded protein: CASTIGDSKETQYF.

The chain has TRBV7-2 and TRBJ1-5; D possibly corresponds to TRBD1 (5 bases). V was trimmed by 5 bases and J by 4 bases, leaving 9 bases between them. This CDR3 has 13 amino acids. Germline V lookup: CDR1 SGHTA, CDR2 FQGNSA. The CDR3: CASSPRVNQPQHF. CDR3 DNA sequence: TGTGCCAGCAGCCCCAGGGTAAATCAGCCCCAGCATTTT.

The V call is TRBV19, the J call TRBJ1-4, with TRBD1 as a possible D gene (6 bases). CDR1 is LNHDA and CDR2 is SQIVND in the germline V gene (reference sequence). Trimming removed 3 bases at V and 9 bases at J, with 11 bases between. The CDR3 sequence is 13 residues long. The CDR3 nucleotides read TGTGCCAGTAGTATGGGACACGCGAAAAAACTGTTTTTT. It codes for CASSMGHAKKLFF.

In its sample, this clone was seen once. The chain joins TRBV7-9 to TRBJ2-7; D is uncertain. Germline V gives CDR1 SEHNR, CDR2 FQNEAQ (reference sequence). The V end lost 2 bases, the J end lost 2 bases, and 10 bases lay between the germline ends. The length of the CDR3 is 14 residues. The CDR3 region has the DNA TGTGCCAGCAGCTTACCTAGTTGGCCCTACGAGCAGTACTTC. Its protein is CASSLPSWPYEQYF. The full variable domain, its missing parts supplied by reference TRBV7-9 and TRBJ2-7, is DTGVSQNPRHKITKRGQNVTFRCDPISEHNRLYWYRQTLGQGPEFLTYFQNEAQLEKSRLLSDRFSAERPKGSFSTLEIQRTEQGDSAMYLCASSLPSWPYEQYFGPGTRLTVT.

This chain uses TRBV28 with TRBJ1-2, with a possible D match to TRBD1 (5 bases). The CDR3 contains 14 residues. Looked up from germline, CDR1 is MDHEN and CDR2 is SYDVKM. With 7 bases removed from V and 3 bases from J, the gap between germline ends came to 15 bases. CDR3 residues: CASTPGGTDYGYTF. The DNA of the CDR3 is TGTGCCAGCACTCCCGGCGGGACGGACTATGGCTACACCTTC.

In its sample, this clone was seen once. The CDR3 spells CAISPGGGSPLHF. The CDR3 DNA reads TGTGCCATCAGCCCAGGGGGAGGATCACCCCTCCACTTT. The J gene is TRBJ1-6, the V gene TRBV10-3; 7 nucleotides match TRBD1. J was trimmed by 10 bases and V by 6 bases; bases with no gene match: 6. The CDR3 spans 13 residues. Germline CDR1 ENHRY, CDR2 SYGVKD.

The CDR3 region has the DNA TGTGCCAGTAAAAGGGGGCATGACAACACCGGGGAGCTGTTTTTT. Its translation is CASKRGHDNTGELFF. The chain is built from TRBV19 and TRBJ2-2; 7 bases align to TRBD1. Trimming removed 7 bases from V and 2 bases from J; junction bases left unmatched: 7. The CDR3 runs to 15 residues. CDR1 is LNHDA and CDR2 is SQIVND in the germline V gene (reference sequence).

The count of this clone is one. CDR3: CASSPTPQGRNQPQHF. The CDR3 DNA is TGTGCCAGCAGTCCCACCCCACAGGGTCGCAATCAGCCCCAGCATTTT. V and J are TRBV28 and TRBJ1-5, with D possibly TRBD1 on 6 matching bases. This CDR3 spans 16 amino acids. Deletions cut 5 bases from V and 2 bases from J, with 16 bases between. Germline values: CDR1 MDHEN, CDR2 SYDVKM.

The J gene is TRBJ1-6, the V gene TRBV11-1; D call uncertain. CDR1 SGHAT and CDR2 FQDESV come from the germline V gene (reference sequence). Trimming shortened V by 1 base and J by 8 bases, and 12 bases separated the two germline ends. CDR3 length equals 15 residues. The CDR3 reads CASSLEAGFYSPLHF. In DNA form, the CDR3 reads TGTGCCAGCAGCTTAGAGGCAGGCTTTTATTCACCCCTCCACTTT.

V gene TRBV7-2 combines with J gene TRBJ2-3; 8 bases are a match to TRBD2. Trimming at V came to 5 bases and at J to 1 base, leaving 5 bases not matched to a gene. Germline V gene data show CDR1 as SGHTA and CDR2 as FQGNSA. This CDR3 region has 15 residues. CDR3 nucleotides: TGTGCCAGCAGCGGAACTAGCGGTGGCACAGATACGCAGTATTTT. It specifies CASSGTSGGTDTQYF.

This clone appeared a single time. The chain recombines TRBV6-5 with TRBJ1-1; TRBD1 is a possible D gene (6 bases). The germline V gene encodes CDR1 MNHEY and CDR2 SVGAGI. With 7 bases removed from V and 3 bases from J, the gap between germline ends came to 15 bases. The CDR3 runs to 14 residues. CDR3 sequence reads: CASKQGWLDTEAFF. The CDR3 DNA reads as TGTGCCAGCAAGCAGGGGTGGCTAGACACTGAAGCTTTCTTT.

This chain joins TRBV7-9 and TRBJ1-6, with TRBD1 matching over 7 bases. The germline CDR1 and CDR2 sequences are SEHNR and FQNEAQ (reference sequence). The CDR3 has 14 residues. The junction had 13 bases not matched to a gene; V was cut back by 6 bases and J by 14 bases. This chain's CDR3 is CASRNSGTASALHF. The CDR3 DNA reads as TGTGCCAGCAGAAATTCCGGGACAGCGTCAGCCCTCCACTTT. Variable domain in full (rest from reference TRBV7-9 and TRBJ1-6): DTGVSQNPRHKITKRGQNVTFRCDPISEHNRLYWYRQTLGQGPEFLTYFQNEAQLEKSRLLSDRFSAERPKGSFSTLEIQRTEQGDSAMYLCASRNSGTASALHFGNGTRLTVT.

The chain employs TRBV7-9 and TRBJ1-1, with a possible D match to TRBD1 (5 bases). The CDR3 spans 12 residues. Trimming took off 6 bases at V and 6 bases at J, with 11 bases between the two ends. Germline assignment: CDR1 SEHNR and CDR2 FQNEAQ (reference sequence). As DNA, the CDR3 is TGTGCCAGCAGAACAGGTGTCGCTGAAGCTTTCTTT. This translates into CASRTGVAEAFF.

J is TRBJ1-4 and V is TRBV28, with a possible D match to TRBD1 (6 bases). The germline V gene encodes CDR1 MDHEN and CDR2 SYDVKM. There are 15 residues in the CDR3. Trimming removed 4 bases from V and 0 bases from J, with 9 bases in between. The CDR3 DNA follows: TGTGCCAGCAGTTCAGGACAGTCAACTAATGAAAAACTGTTTTTT. Translated: CASSSGQSTNEKLFF.

J is TRBJ2-2 and V is TRBV21-1; TRBD1, the table's D call, was not compared with the DNA. TRBV21-1 is assigned pseudogene status. The CDR3 consists of 16 residues. CDR3 residues: CASSKGDRGRSGELFF. The CDR3, as DNA: TGTGCCAGCAGCAAGGGGGACAGGGGGCGGTCCGGGGAGCTGTTTTTT.

The chain is built from TRBV10-3 and TRBJ1-6, with D possibly being TRBD1 (6 bases). CDR3 length equals 14 residues. Trimming cost V 10 bases and J 8 bases, with 18 bases left between them. Germline CDR1 ENHRY, CDR2 SYGVKD. CDR3 nucleotides: TGTGCCACCAGGACAGCCGGAGGGGATTCACCCCTCCACTTT. Translation: CATRTAGGDSPLHF.

The chain couples TRBV29-1 to TRBJ2-1; 9 positions agree with TRBD1. Losses at the gene ends were 8 bases for V and 7 bases for J; bases not matched to a gene: 15. The CDR3 is 15 residues long. The V gene's germline CDR1 is SQVTM and CDR2 ANQGSEA. CDR3 region: CSHTSGTGSMNEQFF. The CDR3 region has the DNA TGCAGCCATACTTCCGGGACAGGGAGTATGAATGAGCAGTTCTTC.

The chain has TRBV28 and TRBJ2-1; a weak D match, TRBD1 (6 bases). Looked up from germline, CDR1 is MDHEN and CDR2 is SYDVKM. Trimming left V 4 bases short and J 0 bases short, with 19 bases between. The CDR3 sequence is 18 residues long. The CDR3 spells CASSSPGTRVSSYNEQFF. Here the CDR3 DNA reads TGTGCCAGCAGTTCCCCGGGGACAAGGGTAAGCTCCTACAATGAGCAGTTCTTC.

This rearrangement joins TRBV5-1 to TRBJ2-3; unclear D gene. This CDR3 comprises 15 residues. Germline CDR1 is SGHRS and CDR2 is YFSETQ. V was shortened by 0 bases and J by 0 bases, with 8 bases between the two germline ends. CDR3 loop: CASSLGAGSTDTQYF. The CDR3 DNA reads TGCGCCAGCAGCTTGGGAGCAGGTAGCACAGATACGCAGTATTTT.

This clone was picked up one time. The chain employs TRBV5-5 and TRBJ1-2; D uncertain. The CDR3 covers 13 residues. In germline, CDR1 is SGHKS, CDR2 YYEKEE (reference sequence). The V gene lost 0 bases and the J gene lost 7 bases, with 10 bases spanning the gap. CDR3 sequence (DNA): TGTGCCAGCAGCTTGGTGGAGGGAAGTGGCTACACCTTC. It specifies CASSLVEGSGYTF.

The rearrangement uses TRBV6-1 and TRBJ2-2, with 10 positions matching TRBD2. The CDR3 runs 15 residues. Germline trimming cut 1 base from V and 9 bases from J; bases unmatched to any gene: 5. CDR1 is MNHNS and CDR2 is SASEGT in the germline V gene. The CDR3 DNA is TGTGCCAGCAGTGAAGTGCCTAGCGGGAGTAGGGAGCTGTTTTTT. Translating it yields CASSEVPSGSRELFF.